This T cell receptor (beta chain) appears in the sequencing data of a study of control samples from healthy donors and cancer patients. Germline V gene data show CDR1 as MNHEY and CDR2 as SMNVEV (reference sequence). The CDR3 is made up of 14 amino acids. Trimming cost V 4 bases and J 3 bases, with 12 bases left between them. The repertoire was sequenced with immunoSEQ multiplex PCR; TCRdb's copy has only in-frame clones and lacks some. The table lists approximately 120,000 clones, over 75% of them singletons. The V and J genes are TRBV27 and TRBJ1-1, with D maybe TRBD1 (5 bases). Input material: blood. The sequence was obtained from a man in his fifties or sixties in good health. DNA for the CDR3: TGTGCCAGCAGTTGGGGGGGTGTGGACACTGAAGCTTTCTTT. Residues: CASSWGGVDTEAFF.